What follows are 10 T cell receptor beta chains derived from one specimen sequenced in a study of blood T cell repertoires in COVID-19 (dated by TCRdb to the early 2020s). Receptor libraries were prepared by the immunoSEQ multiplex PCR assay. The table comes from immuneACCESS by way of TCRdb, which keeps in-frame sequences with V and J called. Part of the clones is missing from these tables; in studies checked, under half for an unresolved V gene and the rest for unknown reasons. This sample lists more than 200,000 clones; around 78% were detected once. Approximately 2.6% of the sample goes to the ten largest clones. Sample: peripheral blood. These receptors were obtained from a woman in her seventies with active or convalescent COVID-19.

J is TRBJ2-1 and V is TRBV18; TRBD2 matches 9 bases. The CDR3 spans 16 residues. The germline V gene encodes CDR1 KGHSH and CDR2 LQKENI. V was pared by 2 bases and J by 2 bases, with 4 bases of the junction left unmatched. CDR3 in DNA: TGTGCCAGCTCACCAGGCCAGCGGGGGGCCTACAATGAGCAGTTCTTC. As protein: CASSPGQRGAYNEQFF.

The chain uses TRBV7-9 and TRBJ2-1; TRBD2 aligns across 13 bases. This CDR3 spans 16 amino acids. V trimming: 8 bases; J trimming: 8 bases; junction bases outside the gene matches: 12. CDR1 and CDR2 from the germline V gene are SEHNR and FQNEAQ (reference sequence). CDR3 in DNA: TGTGCCAGCGTCTTGGCGGGACTAGCGGGAAGGGATGAGCAGTTCTTC. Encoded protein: CASVLAGLAGRDEQFF.

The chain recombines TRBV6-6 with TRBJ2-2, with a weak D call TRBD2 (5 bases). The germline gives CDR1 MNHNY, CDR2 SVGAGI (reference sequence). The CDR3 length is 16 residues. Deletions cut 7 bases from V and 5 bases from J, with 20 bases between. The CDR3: CASNPLPGRGTGELFF. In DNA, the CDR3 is TGTGCCAGCAATCCCCTACCGGGCCGAGGGACCGGGGAGCTGTTTTTT.

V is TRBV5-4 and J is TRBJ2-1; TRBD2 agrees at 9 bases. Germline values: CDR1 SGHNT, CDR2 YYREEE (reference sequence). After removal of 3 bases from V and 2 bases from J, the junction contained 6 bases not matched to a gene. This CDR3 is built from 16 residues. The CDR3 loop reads CASSSGGGRAYNEQFF. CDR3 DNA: TGTGCCAGCAGCTCCGGAGGCGGGAGGGCCTACAATGAGCAGTTCTTC.

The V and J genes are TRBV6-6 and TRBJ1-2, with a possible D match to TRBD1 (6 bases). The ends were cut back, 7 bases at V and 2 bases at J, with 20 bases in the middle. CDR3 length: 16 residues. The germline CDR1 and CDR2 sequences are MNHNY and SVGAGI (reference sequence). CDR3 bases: TGTGCCAGCAAGGGGTTACAGGGCCGCCTAAACTATGGCTACACCTTC. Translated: CASKGLQGRLNYGYTF.

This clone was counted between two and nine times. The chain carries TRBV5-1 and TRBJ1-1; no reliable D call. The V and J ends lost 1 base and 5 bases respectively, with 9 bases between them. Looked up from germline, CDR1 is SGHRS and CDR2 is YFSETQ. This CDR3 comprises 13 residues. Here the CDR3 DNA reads TGCGCCAGCAGCTTGCAACTCGAGACTGAAGCTTTCTTT. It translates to CASSLQLETEAFF. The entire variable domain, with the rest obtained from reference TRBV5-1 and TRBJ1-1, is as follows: KAGVTQTPRYLIKTRGQQVTLSCSPISGHRSVSWYQQTPGQGLQFLFEYFSETQRNKGNFPGRFSGRQFSNSRSEMNVSTLELGDSALYLCASSLQLETEAFFGQGTRLTVV.

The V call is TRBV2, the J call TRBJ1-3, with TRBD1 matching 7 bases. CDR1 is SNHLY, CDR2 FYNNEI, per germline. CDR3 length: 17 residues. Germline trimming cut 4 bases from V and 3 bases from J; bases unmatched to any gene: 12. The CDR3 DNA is TGTGCCAGCAGTGTTCTCCCCGGACAGGATCTTGGAAACACCATATATTTT. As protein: CASSVLPGQDLGNTIYF. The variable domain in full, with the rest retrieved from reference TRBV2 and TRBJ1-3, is EPEVTQTPSHQVTQMGQEVILRCVPISNHLYFYWYRQILGQKVEFLVSFYNNEISEKSEIFDDQFSVERPDGSNFTLKIRSTKLEDSAMYFCASSVLPGQDLGNTIYFGEGSWLTVV.

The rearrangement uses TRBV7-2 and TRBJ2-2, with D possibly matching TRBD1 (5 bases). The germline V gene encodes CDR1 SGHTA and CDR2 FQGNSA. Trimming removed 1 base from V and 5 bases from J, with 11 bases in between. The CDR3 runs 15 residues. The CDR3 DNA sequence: TGTGCCAGCAGCTTAGGCAGGGTGGTGACCGGGGAGCTGTTTTTT. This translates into CASSLGRVVTGELFF. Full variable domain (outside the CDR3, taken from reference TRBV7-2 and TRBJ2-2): GAGVSQSPSNKVTEKGKDVELRCDPISGHTALYWYRQSLGQGLEFLIYFQGNSAPDKSGLPSDRFSAERTGGSVSTLTIQRTQQEDSAVYLCASSLGRVVTGELFFGEGSRLTVL.

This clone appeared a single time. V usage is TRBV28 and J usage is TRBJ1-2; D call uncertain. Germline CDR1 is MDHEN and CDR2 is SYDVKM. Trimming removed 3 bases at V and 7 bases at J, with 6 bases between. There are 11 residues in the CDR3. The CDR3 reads CASSFEGGYTF. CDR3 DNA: TGTGCCAGCAGTTTTGAGGGTGGCTACACCTTC.

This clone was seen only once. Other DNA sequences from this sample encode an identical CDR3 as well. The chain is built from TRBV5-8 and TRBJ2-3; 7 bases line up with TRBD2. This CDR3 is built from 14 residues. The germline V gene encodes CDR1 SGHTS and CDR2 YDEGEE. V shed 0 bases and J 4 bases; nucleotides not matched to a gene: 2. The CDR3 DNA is TGTGCCAGCAGCTTGGGGGAGGGCGCAGATACGCAGTATTTT. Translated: CASSLGEGADTQYF.